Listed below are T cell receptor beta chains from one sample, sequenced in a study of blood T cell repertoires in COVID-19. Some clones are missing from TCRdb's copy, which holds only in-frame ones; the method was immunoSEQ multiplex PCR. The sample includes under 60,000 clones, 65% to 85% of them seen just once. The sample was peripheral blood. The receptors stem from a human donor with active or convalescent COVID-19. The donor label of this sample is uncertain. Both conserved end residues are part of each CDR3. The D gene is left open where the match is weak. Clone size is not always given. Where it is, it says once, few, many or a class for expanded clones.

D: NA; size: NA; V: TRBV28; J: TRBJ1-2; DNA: TGTGCCAGCAGTTTATCTGGCGGCATAGGTAACTATGGCTACACCTTC; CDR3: CASSLSGGIGNYGYTF
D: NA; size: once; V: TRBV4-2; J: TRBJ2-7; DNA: TGTGCCAGCAGCCAAGATCTGCACAGCTCCTACGAGCAGTACTTC; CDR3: CASSQDLHSSYEQYF
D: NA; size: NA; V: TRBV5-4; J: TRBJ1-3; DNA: TGTGCCAGCAGCCCCGCGGGGGTCCACTCTGGAAACACCATATATTTT; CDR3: CASSPAGVHSGNTIYF
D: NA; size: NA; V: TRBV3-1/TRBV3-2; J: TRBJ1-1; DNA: TGTGCCAGCAGCCAGGCCCTTTACACTGAAGCTTTCTTT; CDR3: CASSQALYTEAFF
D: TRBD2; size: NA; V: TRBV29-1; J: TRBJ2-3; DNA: TGCAGCGGAACTGGGACTAGCGGGGTGGGCACAGATACGCAGTATTTT; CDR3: CSGTGTSGVGTDTQYF
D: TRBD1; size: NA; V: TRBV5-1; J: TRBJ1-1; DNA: TGCGCCAGCACCTCCGGGACAGGGGGCGAGATTGAAGCTTTCTTT; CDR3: CASTSGTGGEIEAFF
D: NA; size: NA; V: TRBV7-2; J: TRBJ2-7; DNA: TGTGCCAGCAGCCATGTTCTAGGCGGCGCCTACGAGCAGTACTTC; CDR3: CASSHVLGGAYEQYF
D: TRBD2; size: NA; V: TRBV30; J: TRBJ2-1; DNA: TGTGCCGGGGCGGTGCGGGGGGAGGGTGAGCAGTTCTTC; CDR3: CAGAVRGEGEQFF
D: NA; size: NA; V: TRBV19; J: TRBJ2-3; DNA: TGTGCCAGTAGTATTCAGCGGTTCACAGATACGCAGTATTTT; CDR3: CASSIQRFTDTQYF
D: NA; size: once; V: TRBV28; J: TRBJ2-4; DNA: TGTGCCAGCCGGGGGACAGTCAAAAACATTCAGTACTTC; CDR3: CASRGTVKNIQYF
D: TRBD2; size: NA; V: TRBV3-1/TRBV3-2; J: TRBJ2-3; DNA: TGTGCCAGCAGCCAAGGACGGGGAGCGGGAATCGTTACCACAGATACGCAGTATTTT; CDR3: CASSQGRGAGIVTTDTQYF
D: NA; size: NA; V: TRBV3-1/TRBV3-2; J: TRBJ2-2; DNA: TGTGCCAGCAGCCAAAGAGGAGGGAGTGGGAACACCGGGGAGCTGTTTTTT; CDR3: CASSQRGGSGNTGELFF
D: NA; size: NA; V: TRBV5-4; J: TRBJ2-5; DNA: TGTGCCAGCAGCCATGATCCGGGTGGATCGTACCAAGAGACCCAGTACTTC; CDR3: CASSHDPGGSYQETQYF
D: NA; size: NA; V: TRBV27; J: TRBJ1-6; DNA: TGTGCCAGCCGAGGGACTTCAGCACCCCTCCACTTT; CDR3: CASRGTSAPLHF
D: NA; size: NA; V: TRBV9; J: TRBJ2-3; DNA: TGTGCCAGCAGCACCCCGTATACAGAGACAGATACGCAGTATTTT; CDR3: CASSTPYTETDTQYF
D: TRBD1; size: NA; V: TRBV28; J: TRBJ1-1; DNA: TGTGCCAGCAGTCATCGGACAGGCAAGAATGAAGCTTTCTTT; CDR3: CASSHRTGKNEAFF
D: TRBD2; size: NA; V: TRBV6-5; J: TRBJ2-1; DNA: TGTGCCAGCCAGGTGGCACTCGGCGGGAGAGGAGAGCAGTTCTTC; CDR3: CASQVALGGRGEQFF
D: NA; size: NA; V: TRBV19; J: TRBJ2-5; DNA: TGTGCCAGTAGTATAGGGGGGAGGAGGATGGAGACCCAGTACTTC; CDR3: CASSIGGRRMETQYF
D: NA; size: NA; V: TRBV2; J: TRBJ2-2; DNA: TGTGCCAGCAGTAAGGGACTTACCGGCGGGGAGCTGTTTTTT; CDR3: CASSKGLTGGELFF
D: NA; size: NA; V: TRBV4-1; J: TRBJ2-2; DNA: TGCGCCAGCAGCCTTGGACAGGGAGGGATCACCGGGGAGCTGTTTTTT; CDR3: CASSLGQGGITGELFF
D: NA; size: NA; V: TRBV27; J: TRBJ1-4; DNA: TGTGCCACCGCAAGCGTGGGTGAAAAACTGTTTTTT; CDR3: CATASVGEKLFF
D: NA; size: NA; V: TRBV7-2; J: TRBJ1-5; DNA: TGTGCCAGCAGCTTAGAGGGGGGGCGCGAGCAGCCCCAGCATTTT; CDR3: CASSLEGGREQPQHF
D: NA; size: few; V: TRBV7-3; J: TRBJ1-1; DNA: TGTGCCAGCAGCTTTTCAGGGGACACTGAAGCTTTCTTT; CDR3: CASSFSGDTEAFF
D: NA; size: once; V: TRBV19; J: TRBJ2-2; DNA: TGTGCCAGTACCCCTCAGGGGAAGAAGGACACCGGGGAGCTGTTTTTT; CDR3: CASTPQGKKDTGELFF
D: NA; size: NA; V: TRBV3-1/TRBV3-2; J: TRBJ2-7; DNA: TGTGCCAGCAGCCAAGAGGGAGCACCCGAGCAGTACTTC; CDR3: CASSQEGAPEQYF
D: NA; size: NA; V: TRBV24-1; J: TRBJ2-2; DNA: TGTGCCACCGGTAGGGACTCGGGGTATGGCGGGGAGCTGTTTTTT; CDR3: CATGRDSGYGGELFF
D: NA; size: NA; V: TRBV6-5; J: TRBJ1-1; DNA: TGTGCCAGCAATCAGGGTAACACTGAAGCTTTCTTT; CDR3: CASNQGNTEAFF
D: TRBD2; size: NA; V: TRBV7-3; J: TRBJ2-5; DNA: TGTGCCAGCAGCCCCCGCGGGTCTAGCGGACAAGAGACCCAGTACTTC; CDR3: CASSPRGSSGQETQYF
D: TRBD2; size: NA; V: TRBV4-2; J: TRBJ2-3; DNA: TGTGCCAGCAGCCTCGGACTAGCGGGAGGGCTGGGCACAGATACGCAGTATTTT; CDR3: CASSLGLAGGLGTDTQYF
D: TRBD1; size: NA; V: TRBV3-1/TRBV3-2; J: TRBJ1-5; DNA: TGTGCCAGCAGCCGGGGACAGTCCAATCAGCCCCAGCATTTT; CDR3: CASSRGQSNQPQHF
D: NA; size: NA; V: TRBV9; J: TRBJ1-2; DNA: TGTGCCAGCAGCGTAGGTTACGGTAACTATGGCTACACCTTC; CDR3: CASSVGYGNYGYTF
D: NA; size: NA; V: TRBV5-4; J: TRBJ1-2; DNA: TGTGCCAGCAGCTTAATGACAGAAACCCCTGGCTACACCTTC; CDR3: CASSLMTETPGYTF
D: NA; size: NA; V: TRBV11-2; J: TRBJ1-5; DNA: TGTGCCAGCAGCTCCGGGACTTCTCAGCCCCAGCATTTT; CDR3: CASSSGTSQPQHF
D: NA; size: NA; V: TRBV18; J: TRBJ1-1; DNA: TGTGCCAGCTCACCACCCTCCCTAAACACTGAAGCTTTCTTT; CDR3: CASSPPSLNTEAFF
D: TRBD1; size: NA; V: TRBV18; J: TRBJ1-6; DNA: TGTGCCAGCTCACCACCGATCCAGACAGGGGCGAATTCACCCCTCCACTTT; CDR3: CASSPPIQTGANSPLHF
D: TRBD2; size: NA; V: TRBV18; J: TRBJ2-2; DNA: TGTGCCAGCTCACCGAGGGGACTAGCGGGTAGGAACACCGGGGAGCTGTTTTTT; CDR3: CASSPRGLAGRNTGELFF
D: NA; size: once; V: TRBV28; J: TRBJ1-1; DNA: TGTGCCAGCAGTTTATCCCCTATAGGGAGGACTGAAGCTTTCTTT; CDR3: CASSLSPIGRTEAFF
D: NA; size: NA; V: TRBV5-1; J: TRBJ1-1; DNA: TGCGCCAGCAGCTTGGCCGTTAACAGGGCGGTGGATGAAGCTTTCTTT; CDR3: CASSLAVNRAVDEAFF
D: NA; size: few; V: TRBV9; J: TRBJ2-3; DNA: TGTGCCAGCAGCGTAGGTAGCGTTAGCACAGATACGCAGTATTTT; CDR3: CASSVGSVSTDTQYF
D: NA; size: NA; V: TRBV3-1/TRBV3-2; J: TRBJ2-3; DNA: TGTGCCAGCAGCCAAGAGTTCGGGCGGGCGACGGGGACAGATACGCAGTATTTT; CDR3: CASSQEFGRATGTDTQYF
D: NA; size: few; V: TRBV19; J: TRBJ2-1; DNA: TGTGCCAGTAGTACTAGTAAGGACAATTACAATGAGCAGTTCTTC; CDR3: CASSTSKDNYNEQFF
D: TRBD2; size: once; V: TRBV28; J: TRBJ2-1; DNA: TGTGCCAGCAGTTTAGAGGCTAGCGGGAGACCACGTTCGAATGAGCAGTTCTTC; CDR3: CASSLEASGRPRSNEQFF
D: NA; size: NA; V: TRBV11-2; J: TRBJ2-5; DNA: TGTGCCAGCAGCTTAGGGGGAGGAGTCCAAGAGACCCAGTACTTC; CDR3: CASSLGGGVQETQYF
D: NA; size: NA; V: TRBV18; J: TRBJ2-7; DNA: TGTGCCAGCTCACCATCGGGAGCCCCCATCTACGAGCAGTACTTC; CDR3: CASSPSGAPIYEQYF
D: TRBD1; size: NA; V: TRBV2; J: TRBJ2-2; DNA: TGTGCCAGCAGGTTACAGGGGGCGGGCACCGGGGAGCTGTTTTTT; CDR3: CASRLQGAGTGELFF
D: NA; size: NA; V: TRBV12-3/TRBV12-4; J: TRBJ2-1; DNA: TGTGCCAGCAGTTCATACAATGAGCAGTTCTTC; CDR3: CASSSYNEQFF
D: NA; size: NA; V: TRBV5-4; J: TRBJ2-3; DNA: TGTGCCAGCAGCGACATAGAAGATACGCAGTATTTT; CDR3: CASSDIEDTQYF
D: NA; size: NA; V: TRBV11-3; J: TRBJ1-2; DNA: TGTGCCAGCAGGCTTTCGGGATCGGACAGCTATGGCTACACCTTC; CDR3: CASRLSGSDSYGYTF